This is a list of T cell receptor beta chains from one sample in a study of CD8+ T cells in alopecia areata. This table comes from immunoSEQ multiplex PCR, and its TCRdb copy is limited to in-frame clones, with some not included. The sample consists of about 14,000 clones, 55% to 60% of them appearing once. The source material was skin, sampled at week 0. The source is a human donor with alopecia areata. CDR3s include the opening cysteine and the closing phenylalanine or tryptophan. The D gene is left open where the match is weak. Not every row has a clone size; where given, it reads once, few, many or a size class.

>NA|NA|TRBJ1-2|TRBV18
CASSPPQQGLNYGYTF
TGTGCCAGCTCACCACCCCAACAGGGTTTAAACTATGGCTACACCTTC
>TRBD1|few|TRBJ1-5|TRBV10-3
CAISGTGGNQPQHF
TGTGCCATCAGTGGTACAGGGGGGAATCAGCCCCAGCATTTT
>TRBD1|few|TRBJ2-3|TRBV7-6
CASSSIQGSDTQYF
TGTGCCAGCAGCTCGATACAGGGGTCAGATACGCAGTATTTT
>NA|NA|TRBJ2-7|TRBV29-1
CSVANSYEQYF
TGCAGCGTCGCTAACAGCTACGAGCAGTACTTC
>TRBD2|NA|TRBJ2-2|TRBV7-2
CASSAPTLAGVSGELFF
TGTGCCAGCAGCGCCCCTACACTAGCGGGGGTATCCGGGGAGCTGTTTTTT
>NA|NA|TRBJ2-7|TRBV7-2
CASSLVGGLDEQYF
TGTGCCAGCAGCTTAGTAGGGGGTCTGGACGAGCAGTACTTC
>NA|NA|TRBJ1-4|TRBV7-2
CASSFLSEKLFF
TGTGCCAGCAGCTTTTTGAGTGAAAAACTGTTTTTT
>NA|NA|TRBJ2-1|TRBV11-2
CASSLGLYNEQFF
TGTGCCAGCAGCTTAGGGCTTTACAATGAGCAGTTCTTC
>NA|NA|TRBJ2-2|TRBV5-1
CASTGRGNTGELFF
TGCGCCTCCACGGGACGGGGCAACACCGGGGAGCTGTTTTTT
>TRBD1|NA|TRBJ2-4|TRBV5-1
CASSPRTGGRVIQYF
TGCGCCAGCAGCCCCAGGACAGGTGGAAGGGTCATTCAGTACTTC
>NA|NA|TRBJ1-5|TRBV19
CASSPLSGKSNQPQHF
TGTGCCAGTAGTCCCTTGTCGGGGAAGAGCAATCAGCCCCAGCATTTT
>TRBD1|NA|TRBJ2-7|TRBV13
CASSQGTAYEQYF
TGTGCCAGCAGCCAGGGGACAGCCTACGAGCAGTACTTC
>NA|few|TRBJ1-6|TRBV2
CASSERLAYNSPLHF
TGTGCCAGCAGTGAAAGGTTAGCCTATAATTCACCCCTCCACTTT
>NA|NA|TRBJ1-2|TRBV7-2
CASSLGQGTKRWGYTF
TGTGCCAGCAGCTTAGGTCAGGGGACGAAGAGGTGGGGCTACACCTTC
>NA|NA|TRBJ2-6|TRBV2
CASRTGSGANVLTF
TGTGCCAGCAGAACAGGGTCCGGGGCCAACGTCCTGACTTTC
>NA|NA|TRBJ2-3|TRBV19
CASSIQGLPTDTQYF
TGTGCCAGTAGTATTCAAGGACTCCCCACAGATACGCAGTATTTT
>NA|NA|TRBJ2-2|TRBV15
CATSIETGELFF
TGTGCCACCAGCATAGAGACCGGGGAGCTGTTTTTT
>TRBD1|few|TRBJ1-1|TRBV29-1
CSVFEPSDRVAFF
TGCAGCGTTTTTGAGCCTTCGGACAGGGTGGCTTTCTTT
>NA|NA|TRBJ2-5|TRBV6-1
CASSELRGRETQYF
TGTGCCAGCAGTGAATTGAGAGGGCGAGAGACCCAGTACTTC
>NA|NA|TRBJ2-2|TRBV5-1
CASSLVGGDTGELFF
TGCGCCAGCAGCTTGGTTGGGGGCGACACCGGGGAGCTGTTTTTT
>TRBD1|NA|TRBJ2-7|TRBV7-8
CASSLGGTATYEQYF
TGTGCCAGCAGCTTAGGGGGGACAGCCACCTACGAGCAGTACTTC
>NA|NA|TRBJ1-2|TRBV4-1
CASSPGGSNYGYTF
TGCGCCAGCAGCCCCGGGGGGTCGAACTATGGCTACACCTTC
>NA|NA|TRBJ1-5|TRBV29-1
CSVRGAVNQPQHF
TGCAGCGTTAGGGGGGCAGTGAATCAGCCCCAGCATTTT
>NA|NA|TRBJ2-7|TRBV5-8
CASSLLSGDRIVSGYEQYF
TGTGCCAGCAGCCTATTATCGGGCGATAGGATAGTATCAGGATACGAGCAGTACTTC
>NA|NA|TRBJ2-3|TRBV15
CATSRDETQSTDTQYF
TGTGCCACCAGCAGAGACGAGACACAAAGCACAGATACGCAGTATTTT
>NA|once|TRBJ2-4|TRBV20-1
CSAGGENIQYF
TGCAGTGCAGGGGGGGAAAACATTCAGTACTTC
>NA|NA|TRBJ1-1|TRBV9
CASSVAPGTSYWNTEAFF
TGTGCCAGCAGCGTCGCTCCCGGGACATCCTACTGGAACACTGAAGCTTTCTTT
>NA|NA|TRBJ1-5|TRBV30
CAWSGQNNQPQHF
TGTGCCTGGAGTGGACAGAACAATCAGCCCCAGCATTTT
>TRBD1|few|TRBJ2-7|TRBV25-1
CASSDGNRGIYEQYF
TGTGCCAGCAGTGATGGAAACAGGGGGATTTACGAGCAGTACTTC
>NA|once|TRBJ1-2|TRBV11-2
CASSLVWRQAVYGYTF
TGTGCCAGCAGCTTAGTGTGGCGACAGGCAGTCTATGGCTACACCTTC
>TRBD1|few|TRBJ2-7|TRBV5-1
CASSKDRDHEQYF
TGCGCCAGCAGCAAGGACAGGGACCACGAGCAGTACTTC
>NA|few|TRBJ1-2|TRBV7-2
CASSSSGPPNYGYTF
TGTGCCAGCAGCTCGTCGGGACCCCCCAACTATGGCTACACCTTC
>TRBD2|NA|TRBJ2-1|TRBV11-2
CASSLWTSVEQFF
TGTGCCAGCAGCTTGTGGACTAGTGTGGAGCAGTTCTTC
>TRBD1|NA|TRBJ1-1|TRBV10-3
CAISESRDRGPYNTEAFF
TGTGCCATCAGTGAGTCCCGGGACAGGGGTCCTTACAACACTGAAGCTTTCTTT
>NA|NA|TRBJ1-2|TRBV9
CASSAGGGYGYTF
TGTGCCAGCAGCGCCGGCGGGGGTTATGGCTACACCTTC